This section outlines one T cell receptor beta chain sequence together with its context. This sample also contains other DNA sequences that code for the same CDR3. Cohorts were based on clinical histories the participants reported. Two consecutive negative NP/OP PCR tests, clearance, or resolved symptoms defined Cohort 3 recovery. In the authors' methods: Scientists estimated how many nucleated cells there were by amplifying reference gene primers. Libraries were prepared by immunoSEQ multiplex PCR; TCRdb keeps only in-frame clonotypes and omits some of them. V, J and clone size are taken as reported in that table, and D and trimming were inferred from the DNA itself. The sample lists more than 200,000 clones, about 90% occurring once. This sample stems from a study of blood T cell repertoires in COVID-19. Overall study: Samples taken during acute and convalescent COVID-19 were collected in the United States, Italy and Spain.

CDR3 size: 13 residues. V was shortened by 5 bases and J by 1 base, with 8 bases between the two germline ends. Looked up from germline, CDR1 is SGHTA and CDR2 is FQGTGA. This sequence joins TRBV7-3 and TRBJ1-1; D is possibly TRBD1 (6 bases). The specimen was PBMCs or T cells enriched from blood (not recorded which). The source of this sequence is a man younger than 40 who had recovered from COVID-19. The CDR3 coding sequence is TGTGCCAGCAGCCGACAGGCGAACACTGAAGCTTTCTTT. It encodes CASSRQANTEAFF.